The entry below describes one T cell receptor beta chain. Antigen: not known. These data are taken from a study of shared clonotypes between healthy human individuals. Study conclusions and caveats: An anticipated effect of sequencing depth on clonotype sharing among donors was recognized. Clonotypes shared by all four sorted-subset donors had higher generation probabilities than non-shared clonotypes.

The germline gives CDR1 SGHDN, CDR2 FVKESK. This CDR3 has 18 amino acids. V shed 2 bases, J shed 2 bases, and the junction held 14 bases outside the gene matches. TCRdb's table, derived via immunoSEQ multiplex PCR, lists solely in-frame clones and lacks some. The sample has roughly 2.4 million clones; 95% are singletons. V is TRBV14 and J is TRBJ2-5; 7 nucleotides match TRBD1. Sequences were obtained from naive CD4+ T cells sorted from blood. Subset meaning: CD45RA+ positively selected. The sequence was obtained from a man between 18 and 35 years old in good health. The chain's CDR3 is CASSQYDPQGHYQETQYF. The CDR3, as DNA: TGTGCCAGCAGCCAATACGACCCACAGGGGCACTATCAAGAGACCCAGTACTTC.